A selection of T cell receptor beta chains follows, all from one sample in a study of T-cell reconstitution after alpha-beta-depleted transplantation in children. TCRdb re-called the PCR reads with MiXCR, one entry per CDR3 protein. The sample comprises about 340,000 distinct CDR3 sequences, about a tenth of which are singletons, and 2% to 2.5% rests with the top ten. The sequencing here drew on PBMCs from the stem cell graft donor, taken from the stem cell graft. These receptors all come from a human donor who donated a stem cell graft to a child with acute lymphoblastic leukemia. The CDR3 runs from the conserved cysteine through the conserved F or W. Each record gives: V gene, clone size, D gene, J gene, CDR3 DNA, CDR3 protein. The D gene is left open where the match is weak. Only part of the rows carry a size: once, few, many, or a class if the clone is expanded.

TRBV20-1	.	.	TRBJ1-5	TGCAGTGCTCGTTATGGCTGGGGCCAGCCCCAGCATTTT	CSARYGWGQPQHF
TRBV24-1	few	TRBD2	TRBJ2-1	TGTGCCACGGCCGGTCGGACTAGCGGGGGCTCCTACAATGAGCAGTTCTTC	CATAGRTSGGSYNEQFF
TRBV14	few	.	TRBJ2-2	TGTGCCAGCAGCCAAGTTTTTGGCGGCAGCCTCACCGGGGAGCTGTTTTTT	CASSQVFGGSLTGELFF
TRBV7-9	few	.	TRBJ1-2	TGTGCCAGCAGCCTATGGGTTGAGGGGCACTATGGCTACACCTTC	CASSLWVEGHYGYTF
TRBV9	.	TRBD2	TRBJ2-1	TGTGCCAGCAGCGCATTACTAGCGGGCCCTTACAATGAGCAGTTCTTC	CASSALLAGPYNEQFF
TRBV11-2	few	TRBD2	TRBJ2-7	TGTGCCAGCAGCCTCGAACCGACAGCGGGATCCCACCACCGATACGAGCAGTACTTC	CASSLEPTAGSHHRYEQYF
TRBV6-5	.	.	TRBJ2-5	TGTGCCAGCAGTTACTCGAAGGTCGGCTTCCAAGAGACCCAGTACTTC	CASSYSKVGFQETQYF
TRBV30	few	.	TRBJ2-2	TGTGCCTGGAGTGGACGAACCACCGGGGAGCTGTTTTTT	CAWSGRTTGELFF
TRBV4-1	few	.	TRBJ2-7	TGCGCCAGCAGCCTGACAGGTTCCGACTACGAGCAGTACTTC	CASSLTGSDYEQYF
TRBV5-1	.	.	TRBJ2-2	TGCGCCAGCAGCCCCGCGGGGACGAACACCGGGGAGCTGTTTTTT	CASSPAGTNTGELFF
TRBV28	.	.	TRBJ1-1	TGTGCCAGCAGTTTAACCTTCGACGGGGACGGTGAAGCTTTCTTT	CASSLTFDGDGEAFF
TRBV7-9	few	.	TRBJ2-2	TGTGCCAGCAGCTTCCTTGATTGGACGTCGAACACCGGGGAGCTGTTTTTT	CASSFLDWTSNTGELFF
TRBV15	.	.	TRBJ2-5	TGTGCCACCAGACTGACGGCAGGGTCGAGGACCCAGTACTTC	CATRLTAGSRTQYF
TRBV6-1	few	.	TRBJ1-5	TGTGCCAGCAGTGAATTCGCTGGGGGAAGTCAGCCCCAGCATTTT	CASSEFAGGSQPQHF
TRBV3-1	.	TRBD2	TRBJ2-1	TGTGCCAGCAGCCCTAGACTAGCGGGAACGTACAATGAGCAGTTCTTC	CASSPRLAGTYNEQFF
TRBV9	many	TRBD2	TRBJ2-1	TGTGCCAGCAGCGTAACTAGCGGGAGGTCCTACAATGAGCAGTTCTTC	CASSVTSGRSYNEQFF
TRBV7-2	many	.	TRBJ2-1	TGTGCCAGCACTCCCGGGCAGGGATACTACAATGAGCAGTTCTTC	CASTPGQGYYNEQFF
TRBV7-2	.	.	TRBJ2-3	TGTGCCAGCAGCTTAGTCGGTAGCACAGATACGCAGTATTTT	CASSLVGSTDTQYF
TRBV12-3/TRBV12-4	many	TRBD1	TRBJ2-1	TGTGCCAGCAGTTTCCCAGGGGGCGGCTACAATGAGCAGTTCTTC	CASSFPGGGYNEQFF
TRBV12-3/TRBV12-4	.	.	TRBJ2-5	TGTGCCAGCAGACCCGTCTTAGGGGGGACCCAGTACTTC	CASRPVLGGTQYF
TRBV20-1	.	TRBD1	TRBJ1-3	TGCAGTGCTAGTGATCTCCAGGGGGCCCCGAGCACCATATATTTT	CSASDLQGAPSTIYF
TRBV28	many	.	TRBJ1-5	TGTGCCAGCAGTTTTCAGTCTAGCAATCAGCCCCAGCATTTT	CASSFQSSNQPQHF
TRBV10-3	few	TRBD2	TRBJ2-5	TGTGCCATCAGTGAGGGAGCGGGAGGACTGCAAGAGACCCAGTACTTC	CAISEGAGGLQETQYF
TRBV10-2	few	TRBD1	TRBJ1-5	TGCGCCAGCAGTGAGCTACCTCATTTTGACAGGGGGAATCAGCCCCAGCATTTT	CASSELPHFDRGNQPQHF
TRBV7-9	many	TRBD1	TRBJ2-7	TGTGCCAGCAGCTTAGGGGGGACAGGGAGTAACGAGCAGTACTTC	CASSLGGTGSNEQYF
TRBV7-9	many	TRBD1	TRBJ1-5	TGTGCCAGCAGCCCGGGACAGAGGAGCAATCAGCCCCAGCATTTT	CASSPGQRSNQPQHF
TRBV12-3/TRBV12-4	many	.	TRBJ2-5	TGTGCCAGCAGTTTAACGGGGTCCTCAGAGACCCAGTACTTC	CASSLTGSSETQYF
TRBV6-2/TRBV6-3	few	TRBD2	TRBJ2-7	TGTGCCAGCAGTCCGACTAGCGGAGGCTACGAGCAGTACTTC	CASSPTSGGYEQYF
TRBV2	few	.	TRBJ2-7	TGTGCCAGCAGTGATTTCGGGCCCCCCAGCTCCTACGAGCAGTACTTC	CASSDFGPPSSYEQYF
TRBV27	few	.	TRBJ1-5	TGTGCCAGCAGTAGTGGGTTACAAATTCTCCCCAATCAGCCCCAGCATTTT	CASSSGLQILPNQPQHF
TRBV12-3/TRBV12-4	many	TRBD2	TRBJ2-3	TGTGCCAGCAGTTTAAACCCGGGACTAGCGACAGATACGCAGTATTTT	CASSLNPGLATDTQYF
TRBV20-1	.	.	TRBJ2-5	TGCAGTGCTAGAGAGGGCGTTAGCCAAGAGACCCAGTACTTC	CSAREGVSQETQYF